Each of the 28 T cell receptor beta chains below was sequenced from the same sample in a study of blood T cell repertoires in COVID-19. Sequencing used immunoSEQ multiplex PCR; TCRdb keeps in-frame clones, though not all of them. The sample contains under 140,000 clones, around nine tenths of which appear only once. Sequencing used peripheral blood. These receptors were obtained from a human donor in a cohort sampled during active COVID-19.

The chain couples TRBV6-2 or TRBV6-3 to TRBJ1-5; D remains unclear. This CDR3 comprises 14 residues. Germline V CDR1 and CDR2: MNHEY, SVGEGT. Between the trimmed V and J ends, which lost 4 bases and 2 bases, there was a span of 9 bases. CDR3 sequence: CASSSGSRNQPQHF. The DNA for the CDR3 is TGTGCCAGCAGTTCGGGTTCTCGCAATCAGCCCCAGCATTTT.

The chain uses TRBV9 and TRBJ2-3; 8 bases map to TRBD2. The germline gives CDR1 SGDLS, CDR2 YYNGEE. CDR3 length equals 16 residues. V lost 4 bases and J lost 5; bases outside the gene matches: 12. The CDR3 DNA reads as TGTGCCAGCAGCCCCGGGAGGGTGGGGATAGGAGATACGCAGTATTTT. This codes for CASSPGRVGIGDTQYF.

This chain joins TRBV5-1 and TRBJ2-1, with 8 bases that match TRBD2. J was trimmed by 4 bases and V by 4 bases; bases with no gene match: 10. Germline loops: CDR1 SGHRS, CDR2 YFSETQ. The CDR3 runs 16 residues. This CDR3 is CASSGLAGGLYNEQFF. CDR3 DNA: TGCGCCAGCAGCGGGCTGGCGGGGGGATTGTACAATGAGCAGTTCTTC.

The genes are TRBV18 and TRBJ2-3; D gene uncertain. V shed 1 base and J shed 5 bases, with 4 bases lying between them. Germline V gene sequence: CDR1 KGHSH, CDR2 LQKENI. The CDR3 consists of 12 residues. The CDR3 DNA sequence: TGTGCCAGCTCACCACAGAGAGATACGCAGTATTTT. Protein product: CASSPQRDTQYF.

The chain carries TRBV11-3 and TRBJ2-7; no clear D gene. The germline V and J ends were trimmed by 0 bases and 4 bases, with 7 bases remaining between them. Germline V gene data show CDR1 as SGHNT and CDR2 as YENEEA. This CDR3 has 13 amino acids. Written as DNA, the CDR3 is TGTGCCAGCAGCTTAGAGGCCGGGTACGAGCAGTACTTC. Protein sequence: CASSLEAGYEQYF.

This clone has only one observation. The CDR3 DNA reads TGTGCCAGCAGTTTAGAGGGCAGGTTCTACGAGCAGTACTTC. Translated: CASSLEGRFYEQYF. The chain employs TRBV27 and TRBJ2-7; D possibly corresponds to TRBD2 (5 bases). There are 14 residues in the CDR3. The germline V gene encodes CDR1 MNHEY and CDR2 SMNVEV (reference sequence). V lost 2 bases to trimming and J lost 3 bases, with 11 bases between them.

The V call is TRBV9, the J call TRBJ2-7, with 7 bases identical to TRBD1. J was trimmed by 3 bases and V by 3 bases; bases with no gene match: 3. The CDR3 is 13 residues long. Germline V CDR1 and CDR2: SGDLS, YYNGEE. Here the CDR3 DNA reads TGTGCCAGCAGCGGAGACAGGGACTACGAGCAGTACTTC. It codes for CASSGDRDYEQYF.

The J gene is TRBJ1-6, the V gene TRBV30; D is unclear. V dropped 3 bases and J dropped 7 bases, with 10 bases sitting between them. CDR1 and CDR2 from the germline V gene are GTSNPN and SVGIG (reference sequence). This CDR3 has 13 amino acids. CDR3 region: CAWRWTGNSPLHF. The CDR3 nucleotides are TGTGCCTGGAGATGGACTGGAAATTCACCCCTCCACTTT.

The table lists this clone with a count of one. This chain uses TRBV7-6 with TRBJ2-1, with D perhaps matching TRBD2 (6 bases). Germline CDR1 is SGHVS and CDR2 is FNYEAQ. V was trimmed by 5 bases and J by 8 bases, leaving 13 bases between them. CDR3 length equals 13 residues. The CDR3 sequence is CASSPPRGDEQFF. The CDR3 nucleotides read TGTGCCAGCAGCCCCCCGCGGGGCGATGAGCAGTTCTTC.

The chain carries TRBV28 and TRBJ2-5, with 10 positions matching TRBD1. This CDR3 comprises 15 residues. Germline V CDR1 and CDR2: MDHEN, SYDVKM. J was trimmed by 5 bases and V by 6 bases; bases with no gene match: 9. The CDR3 coding sequence is TGTGCCAGCAGGGGACCGACAGGGGGCGATGAGACCCAGTACTTC. Its translation: CASRGPTGGDETQYF.

The chain recombines TRBV18 with TRBJ2-7, with TRBD1 matching over 10 bases. The J segment lost 3 bases and the V segment lost 2 bases, leaving 7 bases of the junction unmatched. The CDR3 length is 16 residues. CDR1 is KGHSH and CDR2 is LQKENI in the germline V gene. The CDR3 DNA sequence: TGTGCCAGCTCACCAGAACTGGACAGGGGGTTCTACGAGCAGTACTTC. It is translated as CASSPELDRGFYEQYF.

The rearrangement links TRBV6-5 to TRBJ1-5, with a weak D call TRBD1 (5 bases). The CDR3 runs to 15 residues. The V and J ends lost 0 bases and 4 bases respectively, with 10 bases between them. Germline V CDR1 and CDR2: MNHEY, SVGAGI. The CDR3 sequence is CASSYSWTHNQPQHF. The CDR3 DNA follows: TGTGCCAGCAGTTACTCGTGGACACATAATCAGCCCCAGCATTTT.

The chain couples TRBV29-1 to TRBJ2-1; TRBD2 aligns across 8 bases. The CDR3 sequence is 13 residues long. Per the germline V gene, CDR1 is SQVTM and CDR2 is ANQGSEA. The ends lost 8 bases at V and 1 base at J; junction bases unmatched: 4. The chain's CDR3 is CSLGTSSYNEQFF. CDR3 nucleotide sequence: TGCAGCTTAGGGACTAGTTCCTACAATGAGCAGTTCTTC.

The V call is TRBV5-1, the J call TRBJ1-5; D is unresolved. Trimming removed 6 bases at V and 3 bases at J, with 16 bases between. CDR3 size: 15 residues. Looked up from germline, CDR1 is SGHRS and CDR2 is YFSETQ. The CDR3 coding sequence is TGCGCCAGCAACTTTCCCGGGGTCTTCAATCAGCCCCAGCATTTT. As protein: CASNFPGVFNQPQHF. Based on the CDR3 plus reference TRBV5-1 and TRBJ1-5, the full variable domain is KAGVTQTPRYLIKTRGQQVTLSCSPISGHRSVSWYQQTPGQGLQFLFEYFSETQRNKGNFPGRFSGRQFSNSRSEMNVSTLELGDSALYLCASNFPGVFNQPQHFGDGTRLSIL.

This clone came up a few times. Other DNA sequences in this sample translate to the same CDR3. The rearrangement joins TRBV19 to TRBJ1-5; possible D gene TRBD1, 5 bases. Germline lookup yields CDR1 LNHDA and CDR2 SQIVND (reference sequence). V dropped 1 base and J dropped 2 bases, with 9 bases sitting between them. CDR3 length: 15 amino acids. The CDR3 here is CASSIGRQRNQPQHF. CDR3 sequence (DNA): TGTGCCAGTAGTATAGGACGACAGCGCAATCAGCCCCAGCATTTT.

This chain connects TRBV4-1 to TRBJ1-5; D remains ambiguous. The CDR3 sequence is 13 residues long. The V gene lost 0 bases and the J gene lost 11 bases, with 11 bases spanning the gap. Per the germline V gene, CDR1 is MGHRA and CDR2 is YSYEKL. The CDR3 coding sequence is TGCGCCAGCAGCCAAGATCGGCAAACTACCCAGCATTTT. Translation gives CASSQDRQTTQHF.

This clone was detected only once. The chain recombines TRBV4-2 with TRBJ1-2, with D tentatively TRBD1 (6 bases). The CDR3 is 15 amino acids. From germline, CDR1 is LGHNA and CDR2 YNFKEQ. V dropped 0 bases and J dropped 3 bases, with 11 bases sitting between them. CDR3 bases: TGTGCCAGCAGCCAAGACGCAGGGGTCCACTATGGCTACACCTTC. Amino acid sequence: CASSQDAGVHYGYTF.

The DNA of the CDR3 is TGCAGTGCTAGTTCCGGGAGAGGCGACGAGCAGTACTTC. Its protein is CSASSGRGDEQYF. The chain joins TRBV20-1 to TRBJ2-7; a weak D match, TRBD2 (6 bases). The CDR3 spans 13 residues. V gave up 3 bases and J gave up 5 bases, with 14 bases separating them. Per germline, CDR1 DFQATT and CDR2 SNEGSKA (reference sequence).

J is TRBJ2-7 and V is TRBV6-1; a weak D match, TRBD2 (6 bases). This CDR3 is 14 amino acids long. Germline V gene data show CDR1 as MNHNS and CDR2 as SASEGT. Deletions cut 9 bases from V and 1 base from J, with 16 bases between. CDR3 region: CASTGLLKSYEQYF. The CDR3 nucleotides read TGTGCCAGTACGGGACTCCTTAAGTCCTACGAGCAGTACTTC.

This clone was observed a single time. The gene calls are TRBV7-9 and TRBJ2-7; D remains unclear. The CDR3 totals 16 residues. V gave up 6 bases and J gave up 0 bases, with 18 bases separating them. Germline-derived CDR1 and CDR2 are SEHNR and FQNEAQ (reference sequence). CDR3 sequence reads: CASSLSTRITSYEQYF. CDR3 DNA: TGTGCCAGCAGTCTCAGTACCCGCATTACCTCCTACGAGCAGTACTTC.

The J gene is TRBJ2-1, the V gene TRBV6-5; D call uncertain. The CDR3 contains 14 residues. Trimming pared 6 bases from V and 0 bases from J, leaving 9 bases between. The germline gives CDR1 MNHEY, CDR2 SVGAGI. The CDR3 sequence is CASSRISSYNEQFF. DNA of the CDR3: TGTGCCAGCAGCAGAATAAGCTCCTACAATGAGCAGTTCTTC.

This chain uses TRBV7-9 with TRBJ2-4, with TRBD1 matching over 8 bases. Germline V gene data show CDR1 as SEHNR and CDR2 as FQNEAQ (reference sequence). This CDR3 region has 16 residues. V trimming: 5 bases; J trimming: 0 bases; junction bases outside the gene matches: 6. The CDR3 nucleotides are TGTGCCAGCAGCCCCCAGGGGGCCCTAGCCAAAAACATTCAGTACTTC. Amino acids: CASSPQGALAKNIQYF.

The rearrangement links TRBV5-1 to TRBJ2-2, with 14 bases that match TRBD2. The CDR3 sequence is 22 residues long. CDR1 SGHRS and CDR2 YFSETQ come from the germline V gene. The V gene end was trimmed by 4 bases and the J gene end by 6 bases; junction bases not matched to a gene: 23. In DNA, the CDR3 is TGCGCCAGCAGCGGATTGGGGGCTTCCGGGACTAGCGGGAGACCTGCCTCCGGGGAGCTGTTTTTT. Amino acid sequence: CASSGLGASGTSGRPASGELFF.

This clone was observed once. The genes are TRBV7-9 and TRBJ1-1; D might be TRBD1 (6 bases). V was pared by 5 bases and J by 6 bases, with 19 bases between. This CDR3 has 15 amino acids. In germline, CDR1 is SEHNR, CDR2 FQNEAQ (reference sequence). CDR3 residues: CASSPPGRTAAEAFF. The DNA of the CDR3 is TGTGCCAGCAGCCCCCCAGGAAGGACAGCCGCTGAAGCTTTCTTT.

This chain joins TRBV27 and TRBJ1-2, with 10 bases lining up with TRBD1. The J segment lost 6 bases and the V segment lost 4 bases, leaving 8 bases of the junction unmatched. This CDR3 has 15 amino acids. Per the germline V gene, CDR1 is MNHEY and CDR2 is SMNVEV (reference sequence). This chain's CDR3 is CASSWGQGSLDGYTF. In nucleotides, the CDR3 is TGTGCCAGCAGTTGGGGACAGGGGTCTTTGGATGGCTACACCTTC.

The chain combines TRBV6-5 with TRBJ2-7, with D tentatively TRBD2 (6 bases). Deletions cut 5 bases from V and 4 bases from J, with 12 bases between. The germline CDR1 and CDR2 sequences are MNHEY and SVGAGI. The CDR3 covers 13 residues. Written as DNA, the CDR3 is TGTGCCAGCAGTCAAATAGCGGATTACGAGCAGTACTTC. Its translation: CASSQIADYEQYF.

The J gene is TRBJ1-5, the V gene TRBV20-1, with 8 nucleotides matching TRBD1. Germline trimming cut 6 bases from V and 0 bases from J; bases unmatched to any gene: 13. The germline V gene has CDR1 DFQATT and CDR2 SNEGSKA (reference sequence). The CDR3 runs 17 residues. The CDR3 reads CSASRAGGSYSNQPQHF. The CDR3 region has the DNA TGCAGTGCCAGTCGGGCAGGGGGCAGTTATAGCAATCAGCCCCAGCATTTT.

The J gene is TRBJ1-2, the V gene TRBV6-5; 8 nucleotides align to TRBD1. Germline trimming cut 0 bases from V and 8 bases from J; bases unmatched to any gene: 11. There are 16 residues in the CDR3. Looked up from germline, CDR1 is MNHEY and CDR2 is SVGAGI. The CDR3 loop is CASSYSNPGQGSGYTF. The CDR3 region has the DNA TGTGCCAGCAGTTACTCGAATCCAGGACAGGGATCCGGCTACACCTTC.